Below, 24 T cell receptor beta chains from the same sample are listed, as sequenced in a study of shared clonotypes between healthy human individuals (dated by TCRdb to the early 2020s). Receptor amplification or capture employed the immunoSEQ multiplex PCR assay. TCRdb's version of the immuneACCESS table is confined to in-frame rearrangements and falls short of the full clone set. An unresolved V gene accounts for under half of the shortfall where checked; the remainder is of unknown origin. Within this sample are 2.3 million or so clones, with 93% of them counted one time only. The ten most abundant clones make up about 0.37% of the sample. Source material: naive CD4+ T cells from PBMCs. The cell subset or site tag for this specimen amounts to: CD45RA+ positively selected. Every receptor here comes from a man aged 18 to 29 in good health. Some clones in this sample may be carry-over from other donors' samples.

V and J are TRBV5-1 and TRBJ1-4, with TRBD1 matching over 7 bases. This CDR3 contains 15 residues. The V gene end was trimmed by 0 bases and the J gene end by 6 bases; junction bases not matched to a gene: 5. Germline V gene sequence: CDR1 SGHRS, CDR2 YFSETQ. This CDR3 is CASSLDEGAYEKLFF. The CDR3 DNA sequence: TGCGCCAGCAGCTTGGATGAGGGGGCTTATGAAAAACTGTTTTTT.

The rearrangement uses TRBV2 and TRBJ2-1; D is unresolved. The CDR3 totals 15 residues. The germline CDR1 and CDR2 sequences are SNHLY and FYNNEI. Trimming left V 8 bases short and J 5 bases short, with 19 bases between. For the CDR3, the DNA is TGTGCCAGCCGCGCAAAGGGTTCGGCGCACAATGAGCAGTTCTTC. Its translation is CASRAKGSAHNEQFF.

Notes on this clone: This same CDR3 is encoded by further DNA sequences in the sample. The gene calls are TRBV7-9 and TRBJ2-4; a possible D gene is TRBD1 (5 bases). The CDR3 is 14 amino acids. V lost 1 base and J 1 base, leaving 5 bases between the germline ends. CDR1 and CDR2 (germline): SEHNR, FQNEAQ (reference sequence). The CDR3 region is CASSLEGAKNIQYF. CDR3 DNA sequence: TGTGCCAGCAGCTTAGAGGGGGCCAAAAACATTCAGTACTTC.

The chain uses TRBV6-5 and TRBJ2-7; 8 bases match TRBD1. This CDR3 has 15 residues. The germline gives CDR1 MNHEY, CDR2 SVGAGI. Trimming at V came to 6 bases and at J to 3 bases, leaving 10 bases not matched to a gene. CDR3 sequence (DNA): TGTGCCAGCAGCACAGGGGGATACGGCGGCTACGAGCAGTACTTC. Translation: CASSTGGYGGYEQYF.

The table lists this clone with a count of one. CDR3 coding DNA: TGTGCCAGCAGCTTGGGCAACCACTTCTCTGGAAACACCATATATTTT. Its translation: CASSLGNHFSGNTIYF. This chain joins TRBV5-4 and TRBJ1-3, with D unresolved. V dropped 0 bases and J dropped 0 bases, with 10 bases sitting between them. The CDR3 loop spans 16 amino acids. The germline V gene has CDR1 SGHNT and CDR2 YYREEE (reference sequence).

Note on this clone: Other DNA sequences in the sample encode the same CDR3. V usage is TRBV29-1 and J usage is TRBJ1-1; the match to TRBD1 covers 8 bases. Trimming at V came to 7 bases and at J to 2 bases, leaving 6 bases not matched to a gene. The germline gives CDR1 SQVTM, CDR2 ANQGSEA. CDR3 length: 13 amino acids. The CDR3 bases are TGCAGCGCACGACAGGGGTCCAACACTGAAGCTTTCTTT. It yields the protein CSARQGSNTEAFF.

The chain recombines TRBV6-5 with TRBJ1-1; D not certain. This CDR3 spans 15 amino acids. Trimming cost V 0 bases and J 2 bases, with 10 bases left between them. Per germline, CDR1 MNHEY and CDR2 SVGAGI. The CDR3 region is CASSYSGQLNTEAFF. Written as DNA, the CDR3 is TGTGCCAGCAGTTACTCCGGGCAGCTCAACACTGAAGCTTTCTTT.

V is TRBV9 and J is TRBJ2-3, with D perhaps matching TRBD1 (6 bases). This CDR3 is 16 amino acids long. Trimming pared 4 bases from V and 1 base from J, leaving 16 bases between. Germline loops: CDR1 SGDLS, CDR2 YYNGEE. The CDR3 protein is CASSSRRTERTDTQYF. DNA for the CDR3: TGTGCCAGCAGCTCCCGACGGACAGAGCGCACAGATACGCAGTATTTT.

The chain recombines TRBV18 with TRBJ2-1, with TRBD2 matching over 9 bases. CDR1 and CDR2 from the germline V gene are KGHSH and LQKENI. The CDR3 covers 19 residues. V lost 3 bases, J lost 5 bases, and 17 bases stayed unmatched. CDR3 sequence reads: CASSPGAASGKVGHNEQFF. The CDR3 DNA reads as TGTGCCAGCTCACCCGGGGCGGCTAGCGGGAAGGTAGGACACAATGAGCAGTTCTTC.

The CDR3 DNA reads as TGCAGCGTTACGGGGCAGGGCTATGGCTACACCTTC. Encoded protein: CSVTGQGYGYTF. The chain has TRBV29-1 and TRBJ1-2; maybe TRBD1 (5 bases). Germline V CDR1 and CDR2: SQVTM, ANQGSEA. The CDR3 extends over 12 amino acids. V was clipped by 5 bases and J by 4 bases, with 11 bases between them.

A remark on this clone: This sample also contains other DNA sequences that code for the same CDR3. The chain recombines TRBV5-1 with TRBJ1-3; TRBD1 might be the D (6 bases). The CDR3 length is 14 residues. Per the germline V gene, CDR1 is SGHRS and CDR2 is YFSETQ. Deletions cut 1 base from V and 4 bases from J, with 9 bases between. The CDR3 region has the DNA TGCGCCAGCAGCTTGACAGGGAGCGGAAACACCATATATTTT. As protein: CASSLTGSGNTIYF.

V is TRBV14 and J is TRBJ2-1, with a weak D call TRBD1 (5 bases). This CDR3 has 13 amino acids. V was pared by 1 base and J by 10 bases, with 11 bases between. The germline V gene encodes CDR1 SGHDN and CDR2 FVKESK. This CDR3 is CASSQAGLDEQFF. In DNA, the CDR3 is TGTGCCAGCAGCCAAGCAGGGCTGGACGAGCAGTTCTTC. Full variable domain (remainder filled in from reference TRBV14 and TRBJ2-1): EAGVTQFPSHSVIEKGQTVTLRCDPISGHDNLYWYRRVMGKEIKFLLHFVKESKQDESGMPNNRFLAERTGGTYSTLKVQPAELEDSGVYFCASSQAGLDEQFFGPGTRLTVL.

CDR3 coding DNA: TGTGCCAGTAGTATATATGACAGGGGAGGTCAGCCCCAGCATTTT. Translation: CASSIYDRGGQPQHF. V usage is TRBV19 and J usage is TRBJ1-5, with 8 bases that match TRBD1. With 2 bases clipped from V and 6 bases from J, the junction kept 6 bases outside the gene matches. The germline V gene encodes CDR1 LNHDA and CDR2 SQIVND (reference sequence). CDR3 length equals 15 residues. The whole variable domain, remainder taken from reference TRBV19 and TRBJ1-5, is DGGITQSPKYLFRKEGQNVTLSCEQNLNHDAMYWYRQDPGQGLRLIYYSQIVNDFQKGDIAEGYSVSREKKESFPLTVTSAQKNPTAFYLCASSIYDRGGQPQHFGDGTRLSIL.

The rearrangement uses TRBV6-5 and TRBJ1-4, with a possible D match to TRBD1 (6 bases). The CDR3 contains 12 residues. CDR1 MNHEY and CDR2 SVGAGI come from the germline V gene. Trimming shortened V by 6 bases and J by 8 bases, and 10 bases separated the two germline ends. CDR3 sequence reads: CASRDQGEKLFF. The CDR3 DNA follows: TGTGCCAGCAGGGACCAGGGGGAAAAACTGTTTTTT.

The chain links TRBV11-3 to TRBJ2-5; D remains ambiguous. The CDR3 has 13 residues. Germline V lookup: CDR1 SGHNT, CDR2 YENEEA. The germline V and J ends were trimmed by 0 bases and 1 base, with 3 bases remaining between them. CDR3 sequence (DNA): TGTGCCAGCAGCTTAGAAAGCCAAGAGACCCAGTACTTC. The encoded protein is CASSLESQETQYF.

The table lists this clone with a count of one. The same CDR3 can be traced to other DNA sequences in this sample. The chain combines TRBV28 with TRBJ2-5; TRBD1 matches at 7 bases. V shed 5 bases and J 1 base; nucleotides not matched to a gene: 4. CDR1 and CDR2 from the germline V gene are MDHEN and SYDVKM. This CDR3 spans 14 amino acids. The CDR3 is CASSPPGGQETQYF. The CDR3 DNA reads TGTGCCAGCAGTCCTCCAGGGGGCCAAGAGACCCAGTACTTC.

The chain recombines TRBV28 with TRBJ1-2, with D uncertain. CDR1 and CDR2 from the germline V gene are MDHEN and SYDVKM. Trimming shortened V by 6 bases and J by 2 bases, and 13 bases separated the two germline ends. The CDR3 is made up of 14 amino acids. The chain's CDR3 is CASSVARPNYGYTF. The DNA for the CDR3 is TGTGCCAGCAGCGTGGCCAGACCCAACTATGGCTACACCTTC.

The chain combines TRBV5-1 with TRBJ1-1; TRBD1 agrees at 12 bases. V shed 4 bases, J shed 4 bases, and the junction held 11 bases outside the gene matches. CDR3 length: 17 residues. CDR1 is SGHRS, CDR2 YFSETQ, per germline. The DNA of the CDR3 is TGCGCCAGCAGCCTCCAGGGACAGGGGGCGAGTTTCACTGAAGCTTTCTTT. Residues: CASSLQGQGASFTEAFF.

J is TRBJ1-5 and V is TRBV6-5, with D unclear. Germline V gene lookup returns CDR1 MNHEY and CDR2 SVGAGI. The CDR3 is 13 amino acids. Trimming pared 6 bases from V and 11 bases from J, leaving 17 bases between. In nucleotides, the CDR3 is TGTGCCAGCAGCCGCAAAAGTCGGGAGGCCCAGCATTTT. Protein product: CASSRKSREAQHF.

V usage is TRBV27 and J usage is TRBJ1-1, with a weak D call TRBD1 (6 bases). Germline CDR1 reads MNHEY; CDR2 reads SMNVEV (reference sequence). The CDR3 totals 16 residues. V was clipped by 6 bases and J by 7 bases, with 24 bases between them. The CDR3 DNA reads TGTGCCAGCAGCCCTCGTGTAGCAGGGGCCGGGATTGAAGCTTTCTTT. Protein: CASSPRVAGAGIEAFF.

This rearrangement joins TRBV7-2 to TRBJ2-3, with D hard to call. The CDR3 consists of 14 residues. Germline V gives CDR1 SGHTA, CDR2 FQGNSA. Trimming took off 5 bases at V and 6 bases at J, with 15 bases between the two ends. Written as DNA, the CDR3 is TGTGCCAGCAGCCCGTACTCCGCGGCCGATACGCAGTATTTT. Translating it yields CASSPYSAADTQYF.

The chain uses TRBV6-6 and TRBJ2-2; 7 bases fit TRBD2. There are 15 residues in the CDR3. After removal of 4 bases from V and 0 bases from J, the junction contained 2 bases not matched to a gene. Germline V gene lookup returns CDR1 MNHNY and CDR2 SVGAGI (reference sequence). The CDR3 DNA sequence: TGTGCCAGCAGTTCGACTAGCCCGAACACCGGGGAGCTGTTTTTT. Encoded protein: CASSSTSPNTGELFF.

The chain combines TRBV28 with TRBJ1-4; D remains unclear. The V end was cut by 2 bases, the J end by 8 bases, with 9 bases between. In germline, CDR1 is MDHEN, CDR2 SYDVKM. There are 13 residues in the CDR3. CDR3 bases: TGTGCCAGCAGTTTAGTGGCCAAGGAAAAACTGTTTTTT. This encodes CASSLVAKEKLFF.

Details on this clone: Other DNA variants within this sample encode the same CDR3. The rearrangement uses TRBV5-1 and TRBJ2-3; D not resolved. This CDR3 contains 11 residues. V lost 5 bases and J lost 3, with 4 bases in between. Germline assignment: CDR1 SGHRS and CDR2 YFSETQ. The CDR3 DNA follows: TGCGCCAGCAGTCTGACAGATACGCAGTATTTT. Translation: CASSLTDTQYF.